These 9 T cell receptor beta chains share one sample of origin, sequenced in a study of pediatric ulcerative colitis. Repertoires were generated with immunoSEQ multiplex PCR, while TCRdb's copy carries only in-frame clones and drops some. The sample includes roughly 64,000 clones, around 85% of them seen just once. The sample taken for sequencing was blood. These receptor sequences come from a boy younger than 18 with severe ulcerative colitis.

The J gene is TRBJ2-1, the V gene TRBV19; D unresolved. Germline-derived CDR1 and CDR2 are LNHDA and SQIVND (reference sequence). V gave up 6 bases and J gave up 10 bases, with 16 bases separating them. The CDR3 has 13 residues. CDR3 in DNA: TGTGCCAGTAGCCCAGCGTCACGTAGGGAGCAGTTCTTC. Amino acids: CASSPASRREQFF.

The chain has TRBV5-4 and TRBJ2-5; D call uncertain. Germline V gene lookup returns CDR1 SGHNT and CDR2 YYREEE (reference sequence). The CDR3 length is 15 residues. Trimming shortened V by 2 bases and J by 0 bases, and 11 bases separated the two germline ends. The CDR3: CASSFGQMYQETQYF. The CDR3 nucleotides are TGTGCCAGCAGCTTCGGGCAGATGTACCAAGAGACCCAGTACTTC.

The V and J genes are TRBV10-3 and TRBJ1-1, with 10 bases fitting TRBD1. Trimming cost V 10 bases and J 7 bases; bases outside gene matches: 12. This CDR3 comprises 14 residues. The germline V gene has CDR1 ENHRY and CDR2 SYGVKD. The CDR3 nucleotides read TGTGCCACCAAGATAGAGACAGGGGGCGATGAAGCTTTCTTT. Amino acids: CATKIETGGDEAFF.

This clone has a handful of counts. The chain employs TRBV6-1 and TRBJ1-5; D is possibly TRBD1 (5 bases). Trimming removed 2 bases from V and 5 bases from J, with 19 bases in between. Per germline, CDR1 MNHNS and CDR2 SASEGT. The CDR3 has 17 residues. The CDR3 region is CASSELLSGPLDQPQHF. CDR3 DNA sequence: TGTGCCAGCAGTGAATTATTGTCAGGGCCGTTGGATCAGCCCCAGCATTTT.

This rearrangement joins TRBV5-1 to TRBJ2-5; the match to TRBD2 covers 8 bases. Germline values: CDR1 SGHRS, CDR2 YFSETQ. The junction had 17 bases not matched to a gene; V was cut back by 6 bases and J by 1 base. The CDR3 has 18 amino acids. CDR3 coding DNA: TGCGCCAGCAAACTCCCCCCGGGAGCGGGAGCAACCCAAGAGACCCAGTACTTC. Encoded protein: CASKLPPGAGATQETQYF.

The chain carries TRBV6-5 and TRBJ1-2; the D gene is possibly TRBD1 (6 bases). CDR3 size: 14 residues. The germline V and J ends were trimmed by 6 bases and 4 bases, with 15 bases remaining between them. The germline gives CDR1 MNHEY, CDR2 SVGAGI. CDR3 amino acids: CASSLGGGFYGYTF. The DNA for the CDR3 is TGTGCCAGCAGCTTAGGGGGTGGTTTCTATGGCTACACCTTC.

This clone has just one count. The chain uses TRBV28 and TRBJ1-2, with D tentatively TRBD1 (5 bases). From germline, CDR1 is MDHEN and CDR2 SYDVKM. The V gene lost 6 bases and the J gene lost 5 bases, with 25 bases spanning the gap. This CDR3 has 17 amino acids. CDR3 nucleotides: TGTGCCAGCAGCCACACGGCCGCTGGGACCGCCAATTATGGCTACACCTTC. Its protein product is CASSHTAAGTANYGYTF.

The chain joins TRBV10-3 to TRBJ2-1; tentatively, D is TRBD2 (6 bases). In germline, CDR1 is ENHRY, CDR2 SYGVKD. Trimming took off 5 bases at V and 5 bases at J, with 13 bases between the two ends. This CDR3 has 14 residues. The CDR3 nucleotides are TGTGCCATCAGTTGGGCGGGACCCGACAATGAGCAGTTCTTC. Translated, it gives CAISWAGPDNEQFF.

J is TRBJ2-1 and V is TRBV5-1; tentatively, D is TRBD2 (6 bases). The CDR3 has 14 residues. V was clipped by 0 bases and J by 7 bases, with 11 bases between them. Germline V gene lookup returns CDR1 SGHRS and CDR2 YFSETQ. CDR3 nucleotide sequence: TGCGCCAGCAGCTTGGATCCAGGGACTAATGAGCAGTTCTTC. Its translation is CASSLDPGTNEQFF.